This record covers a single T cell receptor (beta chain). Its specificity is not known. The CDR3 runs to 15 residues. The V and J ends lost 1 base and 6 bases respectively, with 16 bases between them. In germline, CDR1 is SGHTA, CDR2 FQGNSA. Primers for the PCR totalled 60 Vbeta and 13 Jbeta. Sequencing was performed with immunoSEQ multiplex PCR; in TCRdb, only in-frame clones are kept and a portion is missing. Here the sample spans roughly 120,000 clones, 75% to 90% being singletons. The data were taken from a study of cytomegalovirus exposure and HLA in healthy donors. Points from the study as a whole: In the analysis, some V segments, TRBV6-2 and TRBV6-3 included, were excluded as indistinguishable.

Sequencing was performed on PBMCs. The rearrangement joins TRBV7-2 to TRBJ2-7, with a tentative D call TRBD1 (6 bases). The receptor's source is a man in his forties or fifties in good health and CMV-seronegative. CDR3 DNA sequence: TGTGCCAGCAGCTTAGTTTCTGGGGGCGGCGGCGAGCAGTACTTC. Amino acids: CASSLVSGGGGEQYF.